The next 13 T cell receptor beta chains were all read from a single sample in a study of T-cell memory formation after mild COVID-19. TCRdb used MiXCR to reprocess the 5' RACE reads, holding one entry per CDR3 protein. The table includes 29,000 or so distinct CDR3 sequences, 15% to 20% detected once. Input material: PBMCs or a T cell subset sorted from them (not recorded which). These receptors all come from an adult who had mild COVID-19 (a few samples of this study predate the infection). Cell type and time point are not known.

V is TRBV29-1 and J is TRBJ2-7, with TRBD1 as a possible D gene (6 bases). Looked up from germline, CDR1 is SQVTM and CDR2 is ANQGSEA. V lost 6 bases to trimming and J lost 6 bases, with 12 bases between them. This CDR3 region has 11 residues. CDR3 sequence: CSVKQGSEQYF. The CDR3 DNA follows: TGCAGCGTGAAACAGGGATCCGAGCAGTACTTC.

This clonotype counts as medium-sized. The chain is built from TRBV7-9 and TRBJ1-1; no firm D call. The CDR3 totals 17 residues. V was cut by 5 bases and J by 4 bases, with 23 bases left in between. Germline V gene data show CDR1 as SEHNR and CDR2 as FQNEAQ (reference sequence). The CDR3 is CASSPHTSDFGLTEAFF. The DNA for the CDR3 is TGTGCCAGCAGCCCCCATACCTCAGACTTCGGGCTCACTGAAGCTTTCTTT. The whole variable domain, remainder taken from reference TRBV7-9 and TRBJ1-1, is DTGVSQNPRHKITKRGQNVTFRCDPISEHNRLYWYRQTLGQGPEFLTYFQNEAQLEKSRLLSDRFSAERPKGSFSTLEIQRTEQGDSAMYLCASSPHTSDFGLTEAFFGQGTRLTVV.

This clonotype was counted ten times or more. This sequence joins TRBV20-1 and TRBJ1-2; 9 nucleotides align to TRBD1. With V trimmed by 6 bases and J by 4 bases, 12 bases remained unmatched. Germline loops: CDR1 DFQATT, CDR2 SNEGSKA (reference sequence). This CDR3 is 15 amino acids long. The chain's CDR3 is CSASPGQGASYGYTF. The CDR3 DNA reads TGCAGTGCCTCCCCGGGACAGGGCGCTTCCTATGGCTACACCTTC.

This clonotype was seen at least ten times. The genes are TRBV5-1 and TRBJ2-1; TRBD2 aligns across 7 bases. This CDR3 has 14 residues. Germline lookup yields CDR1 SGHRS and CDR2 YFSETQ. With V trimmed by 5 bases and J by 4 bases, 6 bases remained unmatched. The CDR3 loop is CASRIGGTYNEQFF. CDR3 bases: TGCGCCAGCAGGATCGGGGGGACGTACAATGAGCAGTTCTTC.

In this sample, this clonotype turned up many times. CDR3 bases: TGTGCCAGCAGCTTAGGGTCCGGGACTATCTACGAGCAGTACTTC. This encodes CASSLGSGTIYEQYF. The chain carries TRBV7-2 and TRBJ2-7, with TRBD2 matching over 7 bases. The V and J ends lost 1 base and 3 bases, in that order; junction bases with no gene match: 6. CDR1 is SGHTA and CDR2 is FQGNSA in the germline V gene. The CDR3 is made up of 15 amino acids.

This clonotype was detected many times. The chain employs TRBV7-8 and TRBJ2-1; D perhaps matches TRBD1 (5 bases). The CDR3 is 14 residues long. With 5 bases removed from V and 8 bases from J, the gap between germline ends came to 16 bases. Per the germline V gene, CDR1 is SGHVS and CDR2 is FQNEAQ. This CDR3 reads CASSRQSYRDEQFF. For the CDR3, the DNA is TGTGCCAGCAGCCGACAGTCCTATCGGGATGAGCAGTTCTTC.

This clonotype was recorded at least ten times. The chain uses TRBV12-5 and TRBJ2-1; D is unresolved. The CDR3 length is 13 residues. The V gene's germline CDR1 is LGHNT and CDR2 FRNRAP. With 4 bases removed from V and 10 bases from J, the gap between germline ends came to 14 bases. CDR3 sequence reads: CASGSQGRDEQFF. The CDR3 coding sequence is TGTGCTAGTGGTTCCCAAGGGCGCGACGAGCAGTTCTTC.

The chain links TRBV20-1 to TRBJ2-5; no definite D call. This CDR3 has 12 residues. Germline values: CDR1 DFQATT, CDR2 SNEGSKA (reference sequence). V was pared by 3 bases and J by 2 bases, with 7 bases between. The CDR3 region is CSASSQQETQYF. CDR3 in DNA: TGCAGTGCTAGTAGTCAGCAAGAGACCCAGTACTTC.

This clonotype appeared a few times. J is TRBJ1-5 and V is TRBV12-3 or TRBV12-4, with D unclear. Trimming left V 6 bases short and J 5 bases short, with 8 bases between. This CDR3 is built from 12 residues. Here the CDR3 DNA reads TGTGCCAGCAGGGATGGGCATCAGCCCCAGCATTTT. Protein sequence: CASRDGHQPQHF.

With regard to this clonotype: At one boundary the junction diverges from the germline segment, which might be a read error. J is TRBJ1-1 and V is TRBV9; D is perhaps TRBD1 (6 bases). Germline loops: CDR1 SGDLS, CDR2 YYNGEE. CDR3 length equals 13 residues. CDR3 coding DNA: TGTGACAGCGGCAAGGGGGTGGGCACTGAAGCTTTCTTT. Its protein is CDSGKGVGTEAFF. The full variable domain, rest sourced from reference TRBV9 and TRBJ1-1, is DSGVTQTPKHLITATGQRVTLRCSPRSGDLSVYWYQQSLDQGLQFLIQYYNGEERAKGNILERFSAQQFPDLHSELNLSSLELGDSALYFCDSGKGVGTEAFFGQGTRLTVV.

This CDR3 is CATSREEPGQGLHSNQPQHF. As DNA, the CDR3 is TGTGCCACCAGCAGGGAGGAGCCGGGACAGGGGTTACATAGCAATCAGCCCCAGCATTTT. The chain recombines TRBV15 with TRBJ1-5, with 10 bases matching TRBD1. Losses at the gene ends were 3 bases for V and 0 bases for J; bases not matched to a gene: 14. This CDR3 has 20 amino acids. Germline loops: CDR1 LNHNV, CDR2 YYDKDF (reference sequence).

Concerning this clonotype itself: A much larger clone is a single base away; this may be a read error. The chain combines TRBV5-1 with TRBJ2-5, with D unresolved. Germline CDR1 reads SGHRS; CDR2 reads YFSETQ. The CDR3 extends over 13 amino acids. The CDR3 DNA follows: TGCGCCTGCAGCTTGGAACTATCTGGGACCCAGTACTTC. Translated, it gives CACSLELSGTQYF.

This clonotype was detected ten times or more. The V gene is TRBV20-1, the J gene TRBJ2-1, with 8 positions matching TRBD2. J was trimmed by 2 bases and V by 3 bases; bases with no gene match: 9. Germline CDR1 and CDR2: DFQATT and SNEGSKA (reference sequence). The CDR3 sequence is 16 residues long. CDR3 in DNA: TGCAGTGCTAGCACCATCCAGGGACTAGCCTACAATGAGCAGTTCTTC. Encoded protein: CSASTIQGLAYNEQFF.